The rows below give T cell receptor beta chains drawn from one sample of a study of blood T cells in healthy people across ages. TCRdb passed the 5' RACE reads through MiXCR, listing each CDR3 protein once. This table has 1.6 million or so distinct CDR3 sequences, almost 35% appearing once. The sequencing sample was made of blood. These receptors were taken from a woman aged 25 to 45 in good health. CDR3s include the opening cysteine and the closing phenylalanine or tryptophan. Each record gives: clone size, V gene, D gene, J gene, CDR3 protein, CDR3 DNA. The D gene is left open where the match is weak. Clone size is shown for a subset of rows, as once, few, many or a class of expanded clone.

clone_size: many; v_call: TRBV29-1; d_call: TRBD1; j_call: TRBJ2-7; cdr3_aa: CSAMGTGSSEQYF; cdr3_nt: TGCAGCGCAATGGGGACAGGCTCCAGCGAGCAGTACTTC
clone_size: many; v_call: TRBV7-3; d_call: .; j_call: TRBJ2-3; cdr3_aa: CASSLPGADTQYF; cdr3_nt: TGCGCCAGCAGCTTACCTGGCGCAGATACGCAGTATTTT
clone_size: .; v_call: TRBV12-3/TRBV12-4; d_call: .; j_call: TRBJ1-2; cdr3_aa: CASTLDGFGGYTF; cdr3_nt: TGTGCCAGCACCTTGGACGGTTTTGGTGGCTACACCTTC
clone_size: .; v_call: TRBV20-1; d_call: .; j_call: TRBJ2-2; cdr3_aa: CSARSGGPDTGELFF; cdr3_nt: TGCAGTGCTAGATCCGGGGGCCCGGACACCGGGGAGCTGTTTTTT
clone_size: .; v_call: TRBV7-3; d_call: .; j_call: TRBJ2-7; cdr3_aa: CASSSDTGEQYF; cdr3_nt: TGTGCCAGCAGCTCGGACACCGGGGAGCAGTACTTC
clone_size: .; v_call: TRBV28; d_call: TRBD2; j_call: TRBJ2-4; cdr3_aa: CASSGLAGGDKNIQYF; cdr3_nt: TGTGCCAGCAGTGGTCTAGCGGGAGGGGACAAAAACATTCAGTACTTC
clone_size: .; v_call: TRBV6-1; d_call: TRBD1; j_call: TRBJ1-2; cdr3_aa: CASSQQGAGSYGYTF; cdr3_nt: TGTGCCAGCAGCCAACAGGGGGCGGGAAGCTATGGCTACACCTTC
clone_size: few; v_call: TRBV6-1; d_call: .; j_call: TRBJ2-5; cdr3_aa: CASSEWRGTQETQYF; cdr3_nt: TGTGCCAGCAGTGAATGGCGGGGAACCCAAGAGACCCAGTACTTC
clone_size: few; v_call: TRBV7-2; d_call: .; j_call: TRBJ2-5; cdr3_aa: CASSLEPGGGETQYF; cdr3_nt: TGTGCCAGCAGCTTAGAACCGGGAGGGGGCGAGACCCAGTACTTC
clone_size: .; v_call: TRBV18; d_call: .; j_call: TRBJ2-1; cdr3_aa: CASSPIDSRGLNEQFF; cdr3_nt: TGTGCCAGCTCACCAATCGACAGTCGGGGCTTAAATGAGCAGTTCTTC
clone_size: .; v_call: TRBV5-1; d_call: TRBD1; j_call: TRBJ2-4; cdr3_aa: CASSLPGQGGDIQYF; cdr3_nt: TGCGCCAGCAGCTTGCCAGGACAGGGGGGGGACATTCAGTACTTC
clone_size: few; v_call: TRBV6-5; d_call: .; j_call: TRBJ2-5; cdr3_aa: CASIDTGNPLETQYF; cdr3_nt: TGTGCCAGCATAGATACAGGGAACCCTCTGGAGACCCAGTACTTC
clone_size: many; v_call: TRBV13; d_call: .; j_call: TRBJ2-7; cdr3_aa: CASSSEGVRAYEQYF; cdr3_nt: TGTGCCAGCAGCTCGGAGGGTGTAAGGGCCTACGAGCAGTACTTC
clone_size: few; v_call: TRBV7-9; d_call: TRBD2; j_call: TRBJ2-3; cdr3_aa: CASSLAWGTSGSTDTQYF; cdr3_nt: TGTGCCAGCAGCTTAGCGTGGGGGACTAGCGGGAGCACAGATACGCAGTATTTT
clone_size: .; v_call: TRBV9; d_call: .; j_call: TRBJ2-3; cdr3_aa: CASSTGARVLTDTQYF; cdr3_nt: TGTGCCAGCAGCACAGGTGCTAGAGTTCTCACAGATACGCAGTATTTT
clone_size: .; v_call: TRBV3-1; d_call: .; j_call: TRBJ2-3; cdr3_aa: CASSPLYSTDTQYF; cdr3_nt: TGTGCCAGCAGCCCGCTCTATAGCACAGATACGCAGTATTTT
clone_size: few; v_call: TRBV5-1; d_call: .; j_call: TRBJ1-1; cdr3_aa: CASSWSVGTEAFF; cdr3_nt: TGCGCCAGCAGCTGGTCCGTGGGGACTGAAGCTTTCTTT
clone_size: few; v_call: TRBV11-1; d_call: TRBD2; j_call: TRBJ2-1; cdr3_aa: CASSFSGVLNEQFF; cdr3_nt: TGTGCCAGCAGCTTTAGCGGGGTACTTAATGAGCAGTTCTTC
clone_size: many; v_call: TRBV7-3; d_call: .; j_call: TRBJ1-2; cdr3_aa: CASSPGANYGYTF; cdr3_nt: TGTGCCAGCAGCCCTGGGGCTAACTATGGCTACACCTTC
clone_size: .; v_call: TRBV6-1; d_call: .; j_call: TRBJ1-2; cdr3_aa: CASSELGRINGYTF; cdr3_nt: TGTGCCAGCAGTGAATTGGGACGGATCAATGGCTACACCTTC
clone_size: .; v_call: TRBV27; d_call: TRBD2; j_call: TRBJ2-1; cdr3_aa: CASSGRSYNEQFF; cdr3_nt: TGTGCCAGTAGCGGGAGGTCCTACAATGAGCAGTTCTTC
clone_size: .; v_call: TRBV9; d_call: TRBD2; j_call: TRBJ2-7; cdr3_aa: CASSVDSGSREQYF; cdr3_nt: TGTGCCAGCAGCGTAGATAGCGGGAGTAGAGAGCAGTACTTC
clone_size: .; v_call: TRBV24-1; d_call: TRBD1; j_call: TRBJ2-2; cdr3_aa: CATSDLSRGQVTGELFF; cdr3_nt: TGTGCCACCAGTGATTTAAGCAGGGGGCAAGTCACCGGGGAGCTGTTTTTT
clone_size: .; v_call: TRBV5-1; d_call: .; j_call: TRBJ2-7; cdr3_aa: CASSLEAGNFYEQYF; cdr3_nt: TGCGCCAGCAGCTTGGAGGCAGGAAACTTCTACGAGCAGTACTTC